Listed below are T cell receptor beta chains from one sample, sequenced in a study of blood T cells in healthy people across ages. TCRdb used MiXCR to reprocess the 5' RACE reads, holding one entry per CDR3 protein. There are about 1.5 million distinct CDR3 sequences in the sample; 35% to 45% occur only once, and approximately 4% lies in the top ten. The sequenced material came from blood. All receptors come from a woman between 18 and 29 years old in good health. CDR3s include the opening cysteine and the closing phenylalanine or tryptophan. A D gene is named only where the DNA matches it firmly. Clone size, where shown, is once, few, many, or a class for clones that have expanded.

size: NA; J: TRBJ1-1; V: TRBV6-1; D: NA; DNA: TGTGCCAGCACTAAGGGGCAACGGGAAGATTTCTTT; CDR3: CASTKGQREDFF
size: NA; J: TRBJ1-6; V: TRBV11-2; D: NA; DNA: TGTGCCAGCAGCTCCTTGACTGGACGGAATTCACCCCTCCACTTT; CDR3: CASSSLTGRNSPLHF
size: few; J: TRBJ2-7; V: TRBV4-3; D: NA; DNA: TGCGCCAGCAGCCAAGACAGGGGTGTCTGCGAGCAGTACTTC; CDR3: CASSQDRGVCEQYF
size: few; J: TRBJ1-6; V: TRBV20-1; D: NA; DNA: TGCAGTGCTGCCGGGATCCCCTTGGCGGTCCTCCACTTT; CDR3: CSAAGIPLAVLHF
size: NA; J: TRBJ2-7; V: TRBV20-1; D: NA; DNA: TGCAGTGCTAGGAGGACTCTGGGACACGAGCAGTACTTC; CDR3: CSARRTLGHEQYF
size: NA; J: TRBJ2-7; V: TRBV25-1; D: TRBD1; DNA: TGTGCCAGCAGTGATGTGGGCGGGACAGGGGGCTCCTACGAGCAGTACTTC; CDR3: CASSDVGGTGGSYEQYF
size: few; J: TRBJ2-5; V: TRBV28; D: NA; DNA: TGTGCCAGCAGTTCGGGGGCAGAGGGGCGAGAGACCCAGTACTTC; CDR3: CASSSGAEGRETQYF
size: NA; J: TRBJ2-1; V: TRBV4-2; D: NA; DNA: TGTGCCAGCAGCCAAGACGAGAGATCACATGAGCAGTTCTTC; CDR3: CASSQDERSHEQFF
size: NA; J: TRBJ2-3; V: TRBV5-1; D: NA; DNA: TGCGCCAGCAGCGAGCGACCAAGCACAGATACGCAGTATTTT; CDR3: CASSERPSTDTQYF
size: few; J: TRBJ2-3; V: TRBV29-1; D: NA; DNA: TGCAGCACATTCGGATACACAGATACGCAGTATTTT; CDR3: CSTFGYTDTQYF
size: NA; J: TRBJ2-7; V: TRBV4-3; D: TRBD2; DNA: TGCGCCAGCAGCCAAGATCGGGGAGTAGCGGGAGGACCCTACGAGCAGTACTTC; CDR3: CASSQDRGVAGGPYEQYF
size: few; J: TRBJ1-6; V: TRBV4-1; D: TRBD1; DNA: TGCGCCAGCAGCCAAACAGGGGGAAGATTTTCACCCCTCCACTTT; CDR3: CASSQTGGRFSPLHF
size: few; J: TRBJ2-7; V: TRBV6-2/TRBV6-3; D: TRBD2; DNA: TGTGCCAGCACCAAGATGCGGGGGATCTACGAGCAGTACTTC; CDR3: CASTKMRGIYEQYF
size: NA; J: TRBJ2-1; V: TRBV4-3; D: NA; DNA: TGCGCCAGCAGCCAAGCCTGGGGGGCGTACAATGAGCAGTTCTTC; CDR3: CASSQAWGAYNEQFF
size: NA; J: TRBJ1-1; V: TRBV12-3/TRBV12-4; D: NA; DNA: TGTGCCAGCAAGCCCCATTTAGGGCAGTCAGCCATGAACACTGAAGCTTTCTTT; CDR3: CASKPHLGQSAMNTEAFF
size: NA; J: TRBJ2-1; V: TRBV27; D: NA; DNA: TGTGCCACCCGCCCACAGGGCCCTGCGCCCTACAATGAGCAGTTCTTC; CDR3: CATRPQGPAPYNEQFF
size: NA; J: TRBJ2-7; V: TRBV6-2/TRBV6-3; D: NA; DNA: TGTGCCAGCAGGGGGCTATCCTACGAGCTGTACTTC; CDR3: CASRGLSYELYF
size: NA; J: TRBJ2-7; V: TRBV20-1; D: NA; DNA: TGCAGTGCTAGAGCGGCAGGGCACTACGAGCAGTACTTC; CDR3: CSARAAGHYEQYF
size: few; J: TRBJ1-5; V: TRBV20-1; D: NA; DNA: TGCAGTGCTAGATCCCTCTCCGACGGGTATAGCAATCAGCCCCAGCATTTT; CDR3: CSARSLSDGYSNQPQHF
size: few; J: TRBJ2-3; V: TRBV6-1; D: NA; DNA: TGTGCCAGCAGTGAAGGAGAGCCAGATACGCAGTATTTT; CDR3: CASSEGEPDTQYF
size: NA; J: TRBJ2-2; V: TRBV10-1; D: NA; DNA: TGCGCCAGCAGTGCCCGGGTTGACGGGGAGCTGTTTTTT; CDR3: CASSARVDGELFF
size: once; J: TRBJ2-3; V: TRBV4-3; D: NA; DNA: TGCGCCGGCAGCCAGCAGTTTAAACGAGGCACAGATACGCAGTATTTT; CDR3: CAGSQQFKRGTDTQYF
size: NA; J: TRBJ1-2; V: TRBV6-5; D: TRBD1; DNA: TGTGCCAGCAGTTACGAGACGACAGGGAATGGTGGCTACACCTTC; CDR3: CASSYETTGNGGYTF
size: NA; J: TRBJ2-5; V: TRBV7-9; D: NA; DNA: TGTGCCGGAGGGAGCGCCATGGAGACCCAGTACTTC; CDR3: CAGGSAMETQYF
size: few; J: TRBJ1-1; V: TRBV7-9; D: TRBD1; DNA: TGTGCCAGCAGCTTAGGACAGGGCGGAGTGAACACTGAAGCTTTCTTT; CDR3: CASSLGQGGVNTEAFF
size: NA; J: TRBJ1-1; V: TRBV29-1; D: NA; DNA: TGCAGCGTTGAACCGCAGGGTGGGACTGAAGCTTTCTTT; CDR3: CSVEPQGGTEAFF
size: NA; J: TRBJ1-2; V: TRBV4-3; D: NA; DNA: TGCGCCAGCGGCCAAGGGAGGAGCCTGGTTTATGGCTACACCTTC; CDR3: CASGQGRSLVYGYTF
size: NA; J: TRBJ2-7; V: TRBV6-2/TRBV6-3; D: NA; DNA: TGTGCCAGCAGTTATTCCGAACCGGCTCGGCAGTACTTC; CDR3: CASSYSEPARQYF
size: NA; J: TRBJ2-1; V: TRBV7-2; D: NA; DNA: TGTGCCAGCAGCTTAACTCGGCAACAGTTCTTC; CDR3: CASSLTRQQFF
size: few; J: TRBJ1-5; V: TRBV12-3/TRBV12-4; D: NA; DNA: TGTGCCAGCAGTTTTAGGGTTGGCAATCAGCCCCAGCATTTT; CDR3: CASSFRVGNQPQHF
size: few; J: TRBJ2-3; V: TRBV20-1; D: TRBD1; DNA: TGCAGTGCTCTGCCAGGGACAGCCCATTTCGATACGCAGTATTTT; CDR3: CSALPGTAHFDTQYF
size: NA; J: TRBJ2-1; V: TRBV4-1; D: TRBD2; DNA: TGCGCCAGCAGCCAGTTGGGGAAGCGGGGGGGTGCGAATGAGCAGTTCTTC; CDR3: CASSQLGKRGGANEQFF
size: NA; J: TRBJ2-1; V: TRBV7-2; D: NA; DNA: TGTGCCAGCAGCTTAGCGGGACAAAAAGAGACCCAGTTCTTC; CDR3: CASSLAGQKETQFF
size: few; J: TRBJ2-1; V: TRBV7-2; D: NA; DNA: TGTGCCAGCAGCTTCTTCGGGTCCTCCTACAATGAGCAGTTCTTC; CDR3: CASSFFGSSYNEQFF
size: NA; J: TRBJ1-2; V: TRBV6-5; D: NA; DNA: TGTGCCAGCAGTTCGACTTCCTATGGCTACACCTTC; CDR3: CASSSTSYGYTF
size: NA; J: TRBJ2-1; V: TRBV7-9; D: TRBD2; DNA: TGTGCCAGCAGCATCTGGACTAGACTTGAGCAGTTCTTC; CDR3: CASSIWTRLEQFF
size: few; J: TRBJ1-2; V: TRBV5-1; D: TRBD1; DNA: TGCGCCAGCAGCACACAGGGGGCCCTCTATGGCTACACCTTC; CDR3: CASSTQGALYGYTF
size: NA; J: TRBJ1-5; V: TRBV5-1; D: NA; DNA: TGCGCCAGCAGCTTGTATCCCGCGGGAGGAAGCAATCAGCCCCAGCATTTT; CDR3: CASSLYPAGGSNQPQHF
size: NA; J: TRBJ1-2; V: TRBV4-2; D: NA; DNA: TGTGCCAGCAGCCAAGACAAGGCAGCCGCCATCTATTATGGCTACACCTTC; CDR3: CASSQDKAAAIYYGYTF
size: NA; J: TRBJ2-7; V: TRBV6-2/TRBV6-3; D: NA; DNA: TGTGCCAGCAGTTACGGGGGGACGTCTCCTACCTACGAGCAGTACTTC; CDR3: CASSYGGTSPTYEQYF
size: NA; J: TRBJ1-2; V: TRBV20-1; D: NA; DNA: TGCAGTTCCCACAGGGAGAACTATGGCTACACCTTC; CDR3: CSSHRENYGYTF
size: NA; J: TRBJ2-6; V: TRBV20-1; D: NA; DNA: TGCAGTGCTAGAAAGACAGGGGCCAACGTCCTGACTTTC; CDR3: CSARKTGANVLTF
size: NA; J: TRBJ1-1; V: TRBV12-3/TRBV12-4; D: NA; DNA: TGTGCCAGCAGTTTAGGTGGCTTCATTTCCATTGAAGCTTTCTTT; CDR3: CASSLGGFISIEAFF
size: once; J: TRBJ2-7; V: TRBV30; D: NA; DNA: TGTGCCTGGATGGCGACATGTAAAACCTACGAGCAGTACTTC; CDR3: CAWMATCKTYEQYF
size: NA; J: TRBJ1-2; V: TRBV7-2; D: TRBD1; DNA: TGTGCCAGCAGCTCTCCGGGACAGAAAATTGGCTACACCTTC; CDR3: CASSSPGQKIGYTF
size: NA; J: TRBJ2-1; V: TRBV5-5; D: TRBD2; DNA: TGTGTCAGCAGCTTGGCCCCGGCTAGCGGGGTAATGAATGAGCAGTTCTTC; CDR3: CVSSLAPASGVMNEQFF
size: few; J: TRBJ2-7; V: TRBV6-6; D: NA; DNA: TGTGCCAGCAGACCTCCGGGCTACGAGCAGTACTTC; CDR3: CASRPPGYEQYF
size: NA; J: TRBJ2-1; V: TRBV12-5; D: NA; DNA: TGTGCTAGTGGTTTCAACCTGGGCGCGGGGAATGAGCAGTTCTTC; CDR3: CASGFNLGAGNEQFF